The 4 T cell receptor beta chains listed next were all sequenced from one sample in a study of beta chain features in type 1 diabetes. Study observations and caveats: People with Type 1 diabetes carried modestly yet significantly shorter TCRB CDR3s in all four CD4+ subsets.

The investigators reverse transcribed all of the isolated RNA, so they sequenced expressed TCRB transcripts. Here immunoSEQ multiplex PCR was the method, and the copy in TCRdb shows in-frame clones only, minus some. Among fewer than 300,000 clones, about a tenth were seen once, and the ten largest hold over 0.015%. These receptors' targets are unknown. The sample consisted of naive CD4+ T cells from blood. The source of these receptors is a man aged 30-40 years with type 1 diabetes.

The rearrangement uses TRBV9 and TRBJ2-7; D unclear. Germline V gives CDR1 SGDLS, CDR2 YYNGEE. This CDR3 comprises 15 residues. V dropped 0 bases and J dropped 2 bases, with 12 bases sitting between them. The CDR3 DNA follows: TGTGCCAGCAGCGTAGGCGGAGACCCGACCTACGAGCAGTACTTC. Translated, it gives CASSVGGDPTYEQYF.

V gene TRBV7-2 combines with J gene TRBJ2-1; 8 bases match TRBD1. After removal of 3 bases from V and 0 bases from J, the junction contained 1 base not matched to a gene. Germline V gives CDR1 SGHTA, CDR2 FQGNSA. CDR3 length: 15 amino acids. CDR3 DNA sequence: TGTGCCAGCAGCTTCGGACAGGGCTCCTACAATGAGCAGTTCTTC. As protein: CASSFGQGSYNEQFF.

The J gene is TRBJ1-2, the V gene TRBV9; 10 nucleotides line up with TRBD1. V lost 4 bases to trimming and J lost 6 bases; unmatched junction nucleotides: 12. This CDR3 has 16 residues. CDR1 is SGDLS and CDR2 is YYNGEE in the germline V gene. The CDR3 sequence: CASSPSPGQGLDGYTF. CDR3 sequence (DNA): TGTGCCAGCAGCCCGAGCCCGGGACAGGGGTTAGATGGCTACACCTTC.

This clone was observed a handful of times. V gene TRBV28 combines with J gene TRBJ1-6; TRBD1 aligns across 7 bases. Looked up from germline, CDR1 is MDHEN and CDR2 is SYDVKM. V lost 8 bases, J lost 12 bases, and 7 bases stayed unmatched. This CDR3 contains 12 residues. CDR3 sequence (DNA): TGTGCCAGCCGACAGGGTCGTGGACCCCTCCACTTT. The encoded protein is CASRQGRGPLHF.